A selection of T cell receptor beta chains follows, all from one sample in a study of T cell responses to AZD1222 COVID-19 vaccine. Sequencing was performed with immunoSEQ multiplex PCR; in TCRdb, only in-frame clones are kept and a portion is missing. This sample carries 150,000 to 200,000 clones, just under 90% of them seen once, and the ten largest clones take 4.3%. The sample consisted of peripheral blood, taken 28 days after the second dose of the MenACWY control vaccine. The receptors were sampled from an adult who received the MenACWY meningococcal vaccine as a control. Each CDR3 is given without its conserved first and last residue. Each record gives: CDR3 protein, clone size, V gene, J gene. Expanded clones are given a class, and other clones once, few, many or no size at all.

CDR3aa: ASSRSRARGGRETDTQY; abundance: -; v_gene: TRBV4-1; j_gene: TRBJ2-3
CDR3aa: ASRLGGGYEQY; abundance: -; v_gene: TRBV28; j_gene: TRBJ2-7
CDR3aa: ASSSAAGELF; abundance: -; v_gene: TRBV7-9; j_gene: TRBJ2-2
CDR3aa: ASRIARQGDSGYT; abundance: -; v_gene: TRBV19; j_gene: TRBJ1-2
CDR3aa: ASTFIQGAEQY; abundance: -; v_gene: TRBV12-3/TRBV12-4; j_gene: TRBJ2-7
CDR3aa: ASIPAYGLRETQY; abundance: -; v_gene: TRBV5-1; j_gene: TRBJ2-5
CDR3aa: ASRGQGGNQPQH; abundance: -; v_gene: TRBV6-5; j_gene: TRBJ1-5
CDR3aa: ASSLIPRQGSKNEQY; abundance: -; v_gene: TRBV7-9; j_gene: TRBJ2-7
CDR3aa: ASSPGLNYEQY; abundance: -; v_gene: TRBV3-1/TRBV3-2; j_gene: TRBJ2-7
CDR3aa: ASSLAGYGYT; abundance: -; v_gene: TRBV2; j_gene: TRBJ1-2
CDR3aa: SVEKSGTVGGYT; abundance: -; v_gene: TRBV29-1; j_gene: TRBJ1-2
CDR3aa: ASSFGVTQETQY; abundance: -; v_gene: TRBV5-1; j_gene: TRBJ2-5
CDR3aa: ASSQEMGYEQY; abundance: -; v_gene: TRBV4-3; j_gene: TRBJ2-7
CDR3aa: ASSNGPYYEQY; abundance: -; v_gene: TRBV19; j_gene: TRBJ2-7
CDR3aa: ASSRPGLGGYNEQF; abundance: many; v_gene: TRBV4-2; j_gene: TRBJ2-1
CDR3aa: ASSLTGTGDYGYT; abundance: -; v_gene: TRBV7-9; j_gene: TRBJ1-2
CDR3aa: ASSSWGLGANVLT; abundance: -; v_gene: TRBV5-4; j_gene: TRBJ2-6
CDR3aa: AWSAGVSNQPQH; abundance: few; v_gene: TRBV30; j_gene: TRBJ1-5
CDR3aa: ASSQSRNHYEQY; abundance: -; v_gene: TRBV16; j_gene: TRBJ2-7
CDR3aa: ASRNRGGTEAF; abundance: -; v_gene: TRBV2; j_gene: TRBJ1-1
CDR3aa: ASSLDPVGYGYT; abundance: -; v_gene: TRBV7-2; j_gene: TRBJ1-2
CDR3aa: ASSGQVLQPQH; abundance: -; v_gene: TRBV10-2; j_gene: TRBJ1-5
CDR3aa: ASSPSDQDNQPQH; abundance: -; v_gene: TRBV18; j_gene: TRBJ1-5
CDR3aa: SAPFPDEQY; abundance: few; v_gene: TRBV20-1; j_gene: TRBJ2-7
CDR3aa: ASSSWTGGPDAAF; abundance: -; v_gene: TRBV19; j_gene: TRBJ1-1
CDR3aa: AWSRADGANVLT; abundance: -; v_gene: TRBV30; j_gene: TRBJ2-6
CDR3aa: SASTGASNQPQH; abundance: -; v_gene: TRBV20-1; j_gene: TRBJ1-5
CDR3aa: ATGGATQY; abundance: -; v_gene: TRBV10-3; j_gene: TRBJ2-7
CDR3aa: ASGYRGNTEAF; abundance: -; v_gene: TRBV6-6; j_gene: TRBJ1-1
CDR3aa: ASSLTGQGTTEAF; abundance: -; v_gene: TRBV7-2; j_gene: TRBJ1-1
CDR3aa: ASSSGGNTIY; abundance: -; v_gene: TRBV3-1/TRBV3-2; j_gene: TRBJ1-3
CDR3aa: ASSLGGPPLNGYT; abundance: once; v_gene: TRBV27; j_gene: TRBJ1-2
CDR3aa: ASSPQGQGARAEKLF; abundance: -; v_gene: TRBV5-1; j_gene: TRBJ1-4
CDR3aa: ASSLTGKVDYGYT; abundance: -; v_gene: TRBV7-2; j_gene: TRBJ1-2
CDR3aa: ASSIGHSGANVLT; abundance: once; v_gene: TRBV19; j_gene: TRBJ2-6
CDR3aa: ASTRQAGGADTQY; abundance: -; v_gene: TRBV19; j_gene: TRBJ2-3